The T cell receptor (beta chain) under discussion was sequenced for a study of technical replicates of blood from a handful of donors. Sequencing was performed with immunoSEQ multiplex PCR; in TCRdb, only in-frame clones are kept and a portion is missing. The sample comprises some 87,000 clones, 90% to 95% of which are singletons, and around 0.4% rests with the top ten. The CDR3 has 12 residues. The germline gives CDR1 LGHNT, CDR2 FRNRAP. Trimming stripped 6 bases from V and 7 bases from J, with 9 bases between. The chain joins TRBV12-5 to TRBJ2-2, with D possibly TRBD1 on 5 matching bases. Source material: T cells isolated from PBMCs. This TCR was recovered from a human donor in good health. CDR3 DNA: TGTGCTAGTGGCAGGGCGATCGGGGAGCTGTTTTTT. It specifies CASGRAIGELFF.